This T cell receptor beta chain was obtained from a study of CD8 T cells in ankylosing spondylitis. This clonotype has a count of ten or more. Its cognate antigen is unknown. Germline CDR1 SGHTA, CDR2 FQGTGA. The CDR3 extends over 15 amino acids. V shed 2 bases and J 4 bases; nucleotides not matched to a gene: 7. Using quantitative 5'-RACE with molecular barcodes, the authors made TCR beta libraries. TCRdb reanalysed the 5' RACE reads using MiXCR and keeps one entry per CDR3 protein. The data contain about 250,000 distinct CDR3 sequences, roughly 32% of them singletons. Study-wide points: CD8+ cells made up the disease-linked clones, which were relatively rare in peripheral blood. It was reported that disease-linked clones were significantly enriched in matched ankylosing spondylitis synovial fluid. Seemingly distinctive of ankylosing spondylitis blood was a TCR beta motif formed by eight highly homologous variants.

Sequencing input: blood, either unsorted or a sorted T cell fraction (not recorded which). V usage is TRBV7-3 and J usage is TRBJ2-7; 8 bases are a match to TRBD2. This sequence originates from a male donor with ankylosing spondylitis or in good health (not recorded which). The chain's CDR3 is CASSLAPSGGYEQYF. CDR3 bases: TGTGCCAGCAGCTTAGCCCCCTCGGGGGGGTACGAGCAGTACTTC.